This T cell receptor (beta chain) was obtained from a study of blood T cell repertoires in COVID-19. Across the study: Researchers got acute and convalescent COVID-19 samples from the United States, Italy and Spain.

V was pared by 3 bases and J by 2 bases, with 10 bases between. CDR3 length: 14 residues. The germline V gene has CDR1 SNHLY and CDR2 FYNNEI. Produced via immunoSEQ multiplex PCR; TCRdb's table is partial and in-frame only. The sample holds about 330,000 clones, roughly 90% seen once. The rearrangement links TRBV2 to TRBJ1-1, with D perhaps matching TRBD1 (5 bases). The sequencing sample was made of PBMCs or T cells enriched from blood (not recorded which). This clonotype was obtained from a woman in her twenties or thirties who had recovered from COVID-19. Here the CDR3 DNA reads TGTGCCAGCAGTGAGGGGCAGTTAAACACTGAAGCTTTCTTT. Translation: CASSEGQLNTEAFF.